This T cell receptor beta chain originates from a study of regulatory T cells in long-lasting Graves disease (dated by TCRdb to the early 2020s). About the full investigation: Persistent Graves' disease was defined as antithyroid drug treatment for over 5 years with persistently positive TSH receptor autoantibodies. Peripheral blood TCR sequencing and RNA sequencing compared persistent Graves' disease patients with newly diagnosed Graves' disease patients. The study took place in China and was registered as a clinical trial. A total of around 33 samples underwent TCR sequencing, from around 13 patients with persistent Graves' disease and about 20 patients with newly diagnosed Graves' disease. Persistent Graves' disease patients in the clinical cohort had taken antithyroid drugs for about 10.3 years on average.

The library was made by multiplex PCR. The sequencer listed for this sample is Illumina HiSeq 4000. iRepertoire HTBI primers and Arm-PCR amplification of CDR3 regions were used to construct TCR beta libraries. PCR products were gel purified before sequencing. The published analysis was carried out like this. A total of some 65 TRBV and approximately 15 TRBJ segments were identified across samples and were used for gene usage analysis of CDR3 amino acid clonotypes. COPE and FqMerger were used to merge the filtered high-quality paired reads into contigs. BLAST was used to align contigs to IMGT TRBV, TRBD and TRBJ reference genes, and CDR3 was defined according to IMGT. Highly expanded clones were defined as clonotypes with a frequency above 0.1%. Shannon entropy served as the measure of repertoire diversity, while the Gini coefficient captured V-J evenness. Public clonotypes were defined as clonotypes shared by more than one individual. TCRdb handled the public reads itself, with Q25 trimming in fastp and clone calling in MiXCR, and kept productive beta chains. Each entry merges the rows of one CDR3 protein and shows their most common DNA and genes. What appears here as the V and J calls and clone size reflects TCRdb's work, not the paper's. This sample gives approximately 470,000 distinct CDR3 sequences in total; less than 25% of them show up just once. The ten largest account for 6.5% to 8% of the sample.

The time point label of this sample denotes: persistent/refractory GD, antithyroid drugs over 5 years with positive TRAb. For both TCR sequencing and RNA sequencing, RNA was extracted from PBMCs in TRIzol. The diagnosis of Graves' disease was made according to American Thyroid Association guidelines. The patients came from an endocrinology department in Xi'an, China. Each patient gave 8.5 to 9.5 milliliters of peripheral blood, collected in an EDTA anticoagulant tube. Ficoll Paque Plus density gradient separation was used to isolate PBMCs, and no additional T cell sorting was done. An Agilent 2100 Bioanalyzer and agarose gel were used to assess RNA quality, and a NanoDrop 2000 was used to measure RNA concentration. This clonotype has a count of ten or more. This clone's antigen is unknown. Base qualities are missing; no much larger clone stands one base away. From the cysteine through the phenylalanine, the CDR3 covers 13 amino acids. The retained sequence is limited to the CDR3, 39 bases, with the frame set at the first base. Clipping removes 3 bases from V and 11 bases from J, with 3 as the unmatched junction base count. CDR1 and CDR2 (SGHAT, FQNNGV) derive from the germline V gene.

What the work shows at the level of the full study, not this receptor alone: Persistent disease showed preferential use of TRBV28, TRBJ1-2 and TRBJ2-5, whereas newly diagnosed disease favored TRBV20-1 and TRBJ2-1. Because the primary lesion, thyroid tissue, could not be accessed, the study looked at peripheral blood alone. Patients with persistent disease shared more public clonotypes (about 2,700) than newly diagnosed patients did (nearly 1,000). Lower TCR Shannon entropy and fewer highly expanded clones were observed in persistent Graves' disease patients than in newly diagnosed patients, which suggested clonal expansion. The authors acknowledged the small sample size as a limitation that may reduce accuracy. Sequencing and analysis were limited to the TCR beta chain.

Sequences were derived from peripheral blood mononuclear cells (PBMCs), sampled when the disease was refractory, from a patient treated with antithyroid drugs. This TCR came from a female donor with Graves disease. The receptor chain draws on TRBV11-2 and TRBJ1-6, with TRBD1 matching 8 junction bases. The DNA sequence follows: TGTGCCAGCAGCTTCGGACAGGGAGCACCCCTCCACTTT. Translated, it gives CASSFGQGAPLHF.